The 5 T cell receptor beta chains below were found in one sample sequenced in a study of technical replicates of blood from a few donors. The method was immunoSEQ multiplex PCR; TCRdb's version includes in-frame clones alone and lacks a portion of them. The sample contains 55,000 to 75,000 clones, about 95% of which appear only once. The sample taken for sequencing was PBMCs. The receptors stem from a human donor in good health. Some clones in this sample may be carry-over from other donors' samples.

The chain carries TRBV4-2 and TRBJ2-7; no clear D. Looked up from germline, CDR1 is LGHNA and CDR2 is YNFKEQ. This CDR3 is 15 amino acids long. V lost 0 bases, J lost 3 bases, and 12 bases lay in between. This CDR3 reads CASSQELGHYYEQYF. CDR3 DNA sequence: TGTGCCAGCAGCCAAGAGTTGGGCCATTACTACGAGCAGTACTTC.

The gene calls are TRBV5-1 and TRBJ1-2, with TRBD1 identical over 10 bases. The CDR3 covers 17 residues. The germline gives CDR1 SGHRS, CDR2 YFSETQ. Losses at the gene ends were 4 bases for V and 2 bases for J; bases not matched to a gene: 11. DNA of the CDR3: TGCGCCAGCAGCGTGAGAATGACAGGGGGCGAGAACTATGGCTACACCTTC. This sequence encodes CASSVRMTGGENYGYTF.

In nucleotides, the CDR3 is TGTGCCAGCAGTGAATGGCTGGGCGGGGGGTTGGAAGAGACCCAGTACTTC. It translates to CASSEWLGGGLEETQYF. The chain couples TRBV2 to TRBJ2-5, with 8 bases matching TRBD2. The germline gives CDR1 SNHLY, CDR2 FYNNEI. This CDR3 contains 17 residues. The trim removed 2 bases at V and 3 bases at J, leaving 11 bases unmatched. Using reference TRBV2 and TRBJ2-5 for the parts outside the CDR3, the full variable domain is EPEVTQTPSHQVTQMGQEVILRCVPISNHLYFYWYRQILGQKVEFLVSFYNNEISEKSEIFDDQFSVERPDGSNFTLKIRSTKLEDSAMYFCASSEWLGGGLEETQYFGPGTRLLVL.

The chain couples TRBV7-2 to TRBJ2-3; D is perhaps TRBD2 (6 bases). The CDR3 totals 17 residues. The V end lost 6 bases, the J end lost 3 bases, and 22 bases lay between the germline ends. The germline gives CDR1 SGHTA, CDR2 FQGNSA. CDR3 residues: CASRNSWGRSITDTQYF. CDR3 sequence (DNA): TGTGCCAGCAGGAATTCTTGGGGGAGGTCTATTACAGATACGCAGTATTTT.

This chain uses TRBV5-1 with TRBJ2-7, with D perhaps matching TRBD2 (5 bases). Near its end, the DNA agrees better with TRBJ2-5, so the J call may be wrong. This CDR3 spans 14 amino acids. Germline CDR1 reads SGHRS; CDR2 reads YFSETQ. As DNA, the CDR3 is TGCGCCAGCAGCTTGTCTGGTGAGCGGGAGACCCAGTACTTC. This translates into CASSLSGERETQYF.